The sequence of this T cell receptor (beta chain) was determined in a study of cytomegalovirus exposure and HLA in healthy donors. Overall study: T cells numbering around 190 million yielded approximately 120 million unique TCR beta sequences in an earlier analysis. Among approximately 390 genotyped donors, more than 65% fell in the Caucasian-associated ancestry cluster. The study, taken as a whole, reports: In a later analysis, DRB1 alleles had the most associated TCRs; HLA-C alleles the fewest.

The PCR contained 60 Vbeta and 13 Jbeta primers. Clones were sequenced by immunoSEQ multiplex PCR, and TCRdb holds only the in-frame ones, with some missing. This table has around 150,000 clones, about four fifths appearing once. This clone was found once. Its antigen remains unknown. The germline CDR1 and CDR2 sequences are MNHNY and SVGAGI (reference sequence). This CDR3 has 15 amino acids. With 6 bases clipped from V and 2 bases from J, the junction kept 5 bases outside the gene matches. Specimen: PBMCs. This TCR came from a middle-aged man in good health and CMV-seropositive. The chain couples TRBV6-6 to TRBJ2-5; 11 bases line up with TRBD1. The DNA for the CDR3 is TGTGCCAGCAGGCGCGGACAGGGGGCGCAAGAGACCCAGTACTTC. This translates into CASRRGQGAQETQYF.